This T cell receptor (beta chain) was identified during a study of T cell changes during pregnancy in multiple sclerosis. Generated by immunoSEQ multiplex PCR, the TCRdb table keeps only in-frame clones and is missing some. The sample shows around 40,000 clones, approximately 90% of them seen only once. The germline gives CDR1 SGHTA, CDR2 FQGNSA. CDR3 size: 14 residues. V was cut by 0 bases and J by 8 bases, with 10 bases left in between. This chain joins TRBV7-2 and TRBJ1-4; D is possibly TRBD1 (5 bases). The source was CD4+ T cells from peripheral blood mononuclear cells, collected in the first trimester of pregnancy. This receptor was taken from a female donor in good health, enrolled as a control in a pregnancy study. The CDR3 DNA sequence: TGTGCCAGCAGCTTAGCTGGGGCTTGGGAAAAACTGTTTTTT. Protein product: CASSLAGAWEKLFF.